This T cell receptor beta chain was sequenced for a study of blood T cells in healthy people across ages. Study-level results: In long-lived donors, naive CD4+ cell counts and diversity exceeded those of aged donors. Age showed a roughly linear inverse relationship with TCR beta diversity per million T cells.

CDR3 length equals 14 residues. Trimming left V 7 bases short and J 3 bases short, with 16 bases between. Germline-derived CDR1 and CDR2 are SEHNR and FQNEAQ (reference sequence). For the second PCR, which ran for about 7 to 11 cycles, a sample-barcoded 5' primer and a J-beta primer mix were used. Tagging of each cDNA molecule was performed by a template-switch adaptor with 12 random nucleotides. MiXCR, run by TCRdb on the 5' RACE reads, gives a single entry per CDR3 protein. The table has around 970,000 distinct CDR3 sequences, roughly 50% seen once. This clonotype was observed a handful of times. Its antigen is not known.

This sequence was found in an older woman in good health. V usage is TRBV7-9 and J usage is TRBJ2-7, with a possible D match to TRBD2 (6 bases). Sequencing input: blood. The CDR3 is CASMKGGISYEQYF. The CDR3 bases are TGTGCCAGCATGAAAGGAGGGATAAGCTACGAGCAGTACTTC. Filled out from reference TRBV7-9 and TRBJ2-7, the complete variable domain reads DTGVSQNPRHKITKRGQNVTFRCDPISEHNRLYWYRQTLGQGPEFLTYFQNEAQLEKSRLLSDRFSAERPKGSFSTLEIQRTEQGDSAMYLCASMKGGISYEQYFGPGTRLTVT.